This record covers a single T cell receptor beta chain. Per the germline V gene, CDR1 is LNHDA and CDR2 is SQIVND (reference sequence). The CDR3 totals 16 residues. Trimming removed 5 bases at V and 0 bases at J, with 16 bases between. This record belongs to a study of cytomegalovirus exposure and HLA in healthy donors. This PCR relied on a set of 60 Vbeta primers and 13 Jbeta primers. Method: immunoSEQ multiplex PCR; TCRdb's copy keeps in-frame clones and lacks some. The profile shows 100,000 to 150,000 clones, approximately 83% of them singletons. The chain is built from TRBV19 and TRBJ1-1; D not certain. This TCR was sampled from a woman aged 35 to 49 in good health and CMV-seropositive. Specimen: PBMCs. CDR3 amino acids: CASSSPAGSMNTEAFF. CDR3 nucleotides: TGTGCCAGTAGTTCGCCCGCGGGGTCGATGAACACTGAAGCTTTCTTT.